Below are 30 T cell receptor beta chains sequenced from a single sample in a study of tumor and adjacent non-tumor tissue in lung cancer. The library came from three nested PCR rounds adapted from ARM-PCR protocols. TCRdb re-called the multiplex PCR reads with MiXCR, one entry per CDR3 protein. The sample has 90,000 or so distinct CDR3 sequences, approximately 57% seen once. This sample's RNA came from whole unsorted tissue. Input material: lung tumor tissue. Receptors originate from a man in his 70s with non-small cell lung cancer.

The chain links TRBV10-3 to TRBJ2-7; D might be TRBD1 (6 bases). In germline, CDR1 is ENHRY, CDR2 SYGVKD. V lost 5 bases, J lost 2 bases, and 13 bases lay in between. The CDR3 runs to 14 residues. DNA for the CDR3: TGTGCCATCAGTTACTACAGGGACCCCTACGAGCAGTACTTC. Protein: CAISYYRDPYEQYF.

This clonotype occurred many times. The chain is built from TRBV28 and TRBJ1-6; D gene ambiguous. The ends were cut back, 1 base at V and 10 bases at J, with 5 bases in the middle. The germline gives CDR1 MDHEN, CDR2 SYDVKM. This CDR3 comprises 12 residues. The CDR3 loop is CASSLFSSPLHF. In DNA form, the CDR3 reads TGTGCCAGCAGTTTATTTAGCTCACCCCTCCACTTT.

This clonotype was observed a single time. This clone may be a read error of a much larger clone one base away. The rearrangement uses TRBV7-9 and TRBJ1-5; TRBD1 agrees at 8 bases. CDR1 and CDR2 from the germline V gene are SEHNR and FQNEAQ (reference sequence). There are 17 residues in the CDR3. The CDR3 reads CANSLAGAGGARSLQHF. The DNA of the CDR3 is TGTGCCAACAGCTTAGCGGGCGCAGGGGGCGCGAGAAGTCTCCAGCATTTT. Supplemented by reference TRBV7-9 and TRBJ1-5, the full variable domain reads DTGVSQNPRHKITKRGQNVTFRCDPISEHNRLYWYRQTLGQGPEFLTYFQNEAQLEKSRLLSDRFSAERPKGSFSTLEIQRTEQGDSAMYLCANSLAGAGGARSLQHFGDGTRLSIL.

Concerning this clonotype itself: A read error is likely, as this CDR3 ends without the conserved phenylalanine or tryptophan. The chain uses TRBV11-2 and TRBJ2-7, with D possibly matching TRBD1 (5 bases). The CDR3 spans 14 residues. V shed 5 bases and J shed 3 bases, with 14 bases lying between them. CDR1 and CDR2 (germline): SGHAT, FQNNGV. CDR3: CASSLVDRNYEQYI. CDR3 in DNA: TGTGCCAGCAGCCTAGTAGACAGAAACTACGAGCAGTACATC.

The V and J genes are TRBV11-1 and TRBJ2-1; D call uncertain. The germline V gene encodes CDR1 SGHAT and CDR2 FQDESV (reference sequence). Trimming pared 6 bases from V and 3 bases from J, leaving 18 bases between. The CDR3 loop spans 16 amino acids. As DNA, the CDR3 is TGTGCCAGCAGTCCCTCTCGGAGCATGAGCTACAATGAGCAGTTCTTC. Its translation: CASSPSRSMSYNEQFF. The full variable domain, its missing parts supplied by reference TRBV11-1 and TRBJ2-1, is EAEVAQSPRYKITEKSQAVAFWCDPISGHATLYWYRQILGQGPELLVQFQDESVVDDSQLPKDRFSAERLKGVDSTLKIQPAELGDSAMYLCASSPSRSMSYNEQFFGPGTRLTVL.

As regards this clonotype: A clone one base away is much larger, so this may be a read error. The rearrangement joins TRBV7-8 to TRBJ2-1; TRBD2 might be the D (6 bases). Germline CDR1 and CDR2: SGHVS and FQNEAQ. The CDR3 is 14 residues long. The CDR3 nucleotides read TGTGCCAGCAGCTTACGGGAGACCAACAATGAGCAGCTCTTC. Translating gives CASSLRETNNEQLF.

In the case of this clonotype: A much larger clone differs by one base, so this may be a read error. DNA of the CDR3: TGTGCCAGCAGCTTGCTCGGACAGACCTTAGCCAAAGACATTCAGTACTTC. It yields the protein CASSLLGQTLAKDIQYF. J is TRBJ2-4 and V is TRBV5-4; weak D call: TRBD1 (6 bases). The CDR3 totals 17 residues. From germline, CDR1 is SGHNT and CDR2 YYREEE (reference sequence).

The chain couples TRBV29-1 to TRBJ1-2; 9 nucleotides align to TRBD1. Looked up from germline, CDR1 is SQVTM and CDR2 is ANQGSEA. The CDR3 runs to 16 residues. After removal of 5 bases from V and 9 bases from J, the junction contained 19 bases not matched to a gene. DNA for the CDR3: TGCAGCGTTCCCGATCTACCCTGGACAGGGGTTAAGTGCTACACCTTC. Translated, it gives CSVPDLPWTGVKCYTF.

This clonotype was counted many times. This rearrangement joins TRBV6-1 to TRBJ2-7, with TRBD1 identical over 9 bases. V gave up 6 bases and J gave up 7 bases; unmatched junction bases: 4. The CDR3 covers 12 residues. Germline lookup yields CDR1 MNHNS and CDR2 SASEGT. The CDR3 here is CASRGQGWEQYF. CDR3 bases: TGTGCCAGCAGGGGACAGGGATGGGAGCAGTACTTC.

The chain carries TRBV11-2 and TRBJ2-2, with D possibly matching TRBD2 (6 bases). Germline CDR1 SGHAT, CDR2 FQNNGV. Trimming cost V 3 bases and J 15 bases, with 26 bases left between them. The CDR3 extends over 16 amino acids. CDR3 DNA: TGTGCCAGCAGCTTGTTCGTGTCCACGAACACCGGGGACTTGTTTTTT. Translation gives CASSLFVSTNTGDLFF.

Ten or more counts support this clonotype. The chain employs TRBV5-4 and TRBJ2-5; D may match TRBD1 or TRBD2 (5 bases each). V was trimmed by 4 bases and J by 4 bases, leaving 17 bases between them. The germline V gene has CDR1 SGHNT and CDR2 YYREEE (reference sequence). CDR3 size: 15 residues. The CDR3 nucleotides read TGTGCCAGCAGCATCTGGGACCGGTGGAGAGAGACCCAGTACTTC. The encoded protein is CASSIWDRWRETQYF.

For this clonotype: With a much larger clone just one base away, this may be a read error. The J gene is TRBJ2-7, the V gene TRBV5-1; D may be TRBD1 (8 bases). The CDR3 has 13 amino acids. From germline, CDR1 is SGHRS and CDR2 YFSETQ. The CDR3 is CASSAGTGYGQYF. As DNA, the CDR3 is TGCGCCAGCTCAGCGGGGACAGGCTACGGGCAGTACTTC.

As concerns this clonotype: The junction departs from the called germline gene at one end, perhaps through a read error. The gene calls are TRBV20-1 and TRBJ2-1, with D unclear. CDR1 is DFQATT, CDR2 SNEGSKA, per germline (reference sequence). This CDR3 contains 15 residues. In DNA form, the CDR3 reads TGCAGTGCGAGAGCATGGGTTAGCTCCTACAATGAGCAGCTCTTC. Its translation: CSARAWVSSYNEQLF.

This clonotype came up once. One end of the junction fails to match germline, which may point to a read error. The CDR3 nucleotides read TGTGCCAGCAGCCCGGACCGAAGGATAGATATGCAGTATTTT. Translated: CASSPDRRIDMQYF. The V call is TRBV11-2, the J call TRBJ2-3, with D uncertain. The CDR3 is made up of 14 amino acids. CDR1 and CDR2 (germline): SGHAT, FQNNGV.

Regarding this clonotype: A much larger clone sits a single nucleotide away, making a read error possible. The J gene is TRBJ1-2, the V gene TRBV5-1; no reliable D call. V was shortened by 1 base and J by 4 bases, with 14 bases between the two germline ends. The CDR3 is 15 amino acids. In germline, CDR1 is SGHRS, CDR2 YFSETQ. The CDR3 DNA follows: TGCGCCAGCAGCTTGTCCGTCGTCAGTTCCTATGGCTACACCTTC. Translated: CASSLSVVSSYGYTF.

This clonotype was recorded only once. Given the absence of the conserved phenylalanine or tryptophan at the CDR3 end, a read error is likely. The J gene is TRBJ1-5, the V gene TRBV29-1; D might be TRBD1 (6 bases). The V gene lost 6 bases and the J gene lost 7 bases, with 19 bases spanning the gap. The germline V gene has CDR1 SQVTM and CDR2 ANQGSEA. The length of the CDR3 is 14 residues. This CDR3 is CSVARGGGGQPQHY. The CDR3 DNA sequence: TGCAGCGTCGCCCGGGGGGGGGGCGGACAGCCCCAGCATTAT.

With regard to this clonotype: A clone one base away is much larger, so this may be a read error. The J gene is TRBJ2-7, the V gene TRBV4-1, with 13 nucleotides matching TRBD2. The V gene's germline CDR1 is MGHRA and CDR2 YSYEKL. This CDR3 is 15 amino acids long. CDR3 sequence: CTSSLRTSGSDEQYF. CDR3 bases: TGCACCAGCAGCCTCCGGACTAGCGGGAGTGACGAGCAGTACTTC.

This clonotype was seen repeatedly, ten times or more. This rearrangement joins TRBV28 to TRBJ2-1; D perhaps matches TRBD1 (6 bases). Trimming cost V 7 bases and J 0 bases, with 7 bases left between them. CDR3 length: 13 residues. Germline assignment: CDR1 MDHEN and CDR2 SYDVKM. In DNA, the CDR3 is TGTGCCAGCACCAGGGGCTCCTACAATGAGCAGTTCTTC. This sequence encodes CASTRGSYNEQFF.

A word on this clonotype: A much more abundant neighbour one base away suggests this may be a read error. The chain carries TRBV29-1 and TRBJ2-1; 14 bases match TRBD2. Germline-derived CDR1 and CDR2 are SQVTM and ANQGSEA. The CDR3 is 16 amino acids. Written as DNA, the CDR3 is TGCAGCGCCGGACTAGCGGGGGGTTTCTCCTACGATGAGCAGTTCTTC. Amino acid sequence: CSAGLAGGFSYDEQFF.

As to this clonotype: At one end the junction does not follow the germline gene, possibly because of a read error. The V and J genes are TRBV11-2 and TRBJ2-7; 7 nucleotides agree with TRBD1. Germline CDR1 and CDR2: SGHAT and FQNNGV. This CDR3 has 13 amino acids. CDR3 in amino acids: CANRADRSYEQYF. Written as DNA, the CDR3 is TGTGCCAACAGAGCGGACAGGTCCTATGAGCAGTACTTC.

Of note for this clonotype: One end of the junction varies from germline; a read error may be responsible. The chain links TRBV11-2 to TRBJ2-5, with 7 bases that match TRBD1. Germline loops: CDR1 SGHAT, CDR2 FQNNGV. This CDR3 has 15 amino acids. The CDR3 region is CASNWTRTGQDTHYF. The CDR3 DNA follows: TGTGCCAGCAACTGGACCAGGACAGGCCAAGATACCCATTACTTC.

Concerning this clonotype: A read error is possible here, since a much larger clone lies one base away. The V call is TRBV20-1, the J call TRBJ1-5; D uncertain. Germline-derived CDR1 and CDR2 are DFQATT and SNEGSKA (reference sequence). This CDR3 has 12 residues. DNA for the CDR3: TGCACTGTAGGAATCCGCAATCAGCCCCAGCATTTT. Translation gives CTVGIRNQPQHF.

On this clonotype itself: A clone one base away is much larger, so this may be a read error. This chain connects TRBV4-1 to TRBJ2-7; D uncertain. Trimming removed 4 bases from V and 0 bases from J, with 10 bases in between. Germline V gene lookup returns CDR1 MGHRA and CDR2 YSYEKL. This CDR3 is 14 amino acids long. CDR3 nucleotides: TGCGCCAGCAGCCTACTTCCTCGCTCCTACGAGCAGTACTTC. As protein: CASSLLPRSYEQYF.

About this clonotype itself: Germline is not matched at one junction end, which may reflect a read error. The chain combines TRBV4-2 with TRBJ2-1; D remains unclear. Germline assignment: CDR1 LGHNA and CDR2 YNFKEQ. The CDR3 has 14 residues. CDR3 loop: CASSQDRVRDELFF. CDR3 coding DNA: TGTGCAAGCAGCCAAGATCGGGTTAGAGATGAGCTGTTCTTC.

About this clonotype: At one end, the junction sequence differs from germline, possibly due to a read error. This rearrangement joins TRBV11-2 to TRBJ2-5; 9 bases align to TRBD2. CDR1 and CDR2 from the germline V gene are SGHAT and FQNNGV. This CDR3 contains 15 residues. CDR3 in amino acids: CASISSGLARESQYF. CDR3 bases: TGTGCCAGCATCTCATCTGGACTAGCGAGAGAGAGCCAGTACTTC.

With respect to this clonotype: The junction departs from the called germline gene at one end, perhaps through a read error. The chain links TRBV10-3 to TRBJ2-1; possibly TRBD1 for D (6 bases). The germline CDR1 and CDR2 sequences are ENHRY and SYGVKD. The CDR3 covers 16 residues. CDR3 amino acids: CAIGSLGQRSYNEQFF. CDR3 nucleotide sequence: TGTGCCATCGGTAGCCTTGGACAGCGCTCCTACAATGAACAGTTCTTC.

As regards this clonotype: At one boundary the junction diverges from the germline segment, which might be a read error. This chain uses TRBV6-1 with TRBJ2-7; D is uncertain. The CDR3 extends over 12 amino acids. Germline values: CDR1 MNHNS, CDR2 SASEGT. CDR3 loop: CASRRNSYEQYF. The CDR3 coding sequence is TGTGCGAGCAGGCGGAACAGCTACGAGCAGTACTTC.

This rearrangement joins TRBV11-2 to TRBJ2-5; 8 nucleotides match TRBD1. CDR3 length: 17 amino acids. The germline CDR1 and CDR2 sequences are SGHAT and FQNNGV. The J segment lost 12 bases and the V segment lost 4 bases, leaving 22 bases of the junction unmatched. This chain's CDR3 is CASSSRGQGKRQATKYF. The CDR3 DNA is TGTGCCAGCAGCTCGCGCGGACAGGGAAAGCGGCAAGCGACAAAGTACTTC.

About this clonotype itself: Given the absence of the conserved phenylalanine or tryptophan at the CDR3 end, a read error is likely. No DNA is shown, since the ends of the CDR3 on it are uncertain; the CDR3 is the one TCRdb lists. The chain's CDR3 is CASSSGGLEQLL. The chain has TRBV11-2 and TRBJ2-1; TRBD1 is the table's D call, not checked against the DNA. CDR1 and CDR2 (germline): SGHAT, FQNNGV. The CDR3 has 12 amino acids, counting both end residues.

This chain joins TRBV24-1 and TRBJ2-1, with D possibly TRBD1 on 6 matching bases. Germline-derived CDR1 and CDR2 are KGHDR and SFDVKD. V lost 4 bases, J lost 3 bases, and 9 bases lay in between. The CDR3 has 14 residues. The CDR3 protein is CATSDPGHYNEQFF. CDR3 coding DNA: TGTGCCACCAGTGACCCGGGACACTACAATGAGCAGTTCTTC.